This T cell receptor (beta chain) was identified in a study of blood T cell repertoires in COVID-19. Study details: Acute and convalescent COVID-19 samples came from the United States, Italy and Spain. In each case, the material was cDNA or gDNA derived from T cells, B-cell-depleted T cells, or PBMCs.

There are a few counts of this clone. Original data processing: How many nucleated cells were present was estimated from reference gene primer amplification. Here immunoSEQ multiplex PCR was the method, and the copy in TCRdb shows in-frame clones only, minus some. V and J calls and clone size are given by that table; D and trimming were obtained from the DNA. The data hold 200,000 to 250,000 clones, with 86% observed a single time. The J segment lost 8 bases and the V segment lost 0 bases, leaving 6 bases of the junction unmatched. The CDR3 runs 16 residues. Germline loops: CDR1 MNHEY, CDR2 SVGEGT. This TCR came from a man aged 60 to 69 with acute or convalescent COVID-19. The sample taken for sequencing was peripheral blood. The V and J genes are TRBV6-2 or TRBV6-3 and TRBJ2-4, with 11 bases identical to TRBD2. The CDR3, as DNA: TGTGCCAGCAGTTACTCGCCTAGCGGGAGGAATGACATTCAGTACTTC. Translation: CASSYSPSGRNDIQYF.